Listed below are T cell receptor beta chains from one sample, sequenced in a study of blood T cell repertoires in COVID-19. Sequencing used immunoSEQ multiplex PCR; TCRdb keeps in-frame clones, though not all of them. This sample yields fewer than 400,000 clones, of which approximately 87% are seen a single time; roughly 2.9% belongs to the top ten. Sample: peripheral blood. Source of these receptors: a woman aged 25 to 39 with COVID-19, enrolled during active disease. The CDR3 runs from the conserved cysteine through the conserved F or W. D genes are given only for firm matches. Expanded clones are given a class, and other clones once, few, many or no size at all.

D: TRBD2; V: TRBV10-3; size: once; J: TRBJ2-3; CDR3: CAISEGLAGTDTQYF; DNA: TGTGCCATCAGCGAGGGACTAGCGGGGACAGATACGCAGTATTTT
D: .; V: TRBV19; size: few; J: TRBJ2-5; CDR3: CASSTVTGETQYF; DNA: TGTGCCAGTAGTACTGTAACGGGAGAGACCCAGTACTTC
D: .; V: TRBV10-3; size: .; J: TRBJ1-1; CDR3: CAISESKLGESRLDTEAFF; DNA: TGTGCCATCAGTGAGTCGAAGTTAGGGGAAAGTCGGTTAGACACTGAAGCTTTCTTT
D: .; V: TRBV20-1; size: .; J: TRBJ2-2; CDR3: CSASPGTEYTGELFF; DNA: TGCAGTGCTAGTCCTGGTACAGAATACACCGGGGAGCTGTTTTTT
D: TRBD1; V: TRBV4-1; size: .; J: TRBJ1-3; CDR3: CASSLAQGADTIYF; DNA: TGCGCCAGCAGCCTCGCACAGGGGGCGGACACCATATATTTT
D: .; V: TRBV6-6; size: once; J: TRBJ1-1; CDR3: CASSYSGPEGAFF; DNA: TGTGCCAGCAGTTACTCGGGGCCCGAAGGAGCTTTCTTT
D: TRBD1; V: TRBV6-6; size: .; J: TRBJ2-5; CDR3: CASSYSRQGETQYF; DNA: TGTGCCAGCAGTTACTCCAGACAGGGTGAGACCCAGTACTTC
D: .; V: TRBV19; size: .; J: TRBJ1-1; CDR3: CASSAGRHTEAFF; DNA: TGTGCCAGTAGTGCTGGGAGGCACACTGAAGCTTTCTTT
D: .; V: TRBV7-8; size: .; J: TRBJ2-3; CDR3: CASSLVDGSTDTQYF; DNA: TGTGCCAGCAGCTTGGTCGACGGGAGCACAGATACGCAGTATTTT
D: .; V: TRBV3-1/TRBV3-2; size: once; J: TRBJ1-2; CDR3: CASSPRDMRCTF; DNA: TGTGCCAGCAGCCCCCGGGACATGAGATGCACCTTC
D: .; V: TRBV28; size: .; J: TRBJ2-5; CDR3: CASSFYRETQYF; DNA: TGTGCCAGCAGTTTTTATCGGGAGACCCAGTACTTC
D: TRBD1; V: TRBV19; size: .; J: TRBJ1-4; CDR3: CASSMGSTGFEKLFF; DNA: TGTGCCAGTAGTATGGGGTCGACAGGGTTTGAAAAACTGTTTTTT
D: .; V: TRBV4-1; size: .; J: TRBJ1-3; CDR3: CASSQGPSGNTIYF; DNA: TGCGCCAGCAGCCAAGGTCCTTCTGGAAACACCATATATTTT
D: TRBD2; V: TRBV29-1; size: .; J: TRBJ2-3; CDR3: CSVVAGGQTDTQYF; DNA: TGCAGCGTCGTAGCGGGAGGGCAGACAGATACGCAGTATTTT
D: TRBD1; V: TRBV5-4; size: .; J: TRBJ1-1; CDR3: CASSWGGAWDREAFF; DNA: TGTGCCAGCAGCTGGGGCGGTGCGTGGGACAGGGAAGCTTTCTTT
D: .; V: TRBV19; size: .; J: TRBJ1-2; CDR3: CASSMGRDYGYTF; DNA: TGTGCCAGTAGTATGGGGCGCGACTATGGCTACACCTTC
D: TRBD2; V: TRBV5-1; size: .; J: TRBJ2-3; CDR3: CASNSGRGGTDTQYF; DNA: TGCGCCAGCAACTCCGGGAGGGGGGGCACAGATACGCAGTATTTT
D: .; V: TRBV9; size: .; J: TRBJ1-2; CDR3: CASSPLGQHYGYTF; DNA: TGTGCCAGCAGCCCATTGGGGCAACACTATGGCTACACCTTC
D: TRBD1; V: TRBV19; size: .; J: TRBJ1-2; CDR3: CATSPDRGWRYGYTF; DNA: TGTGCCACCAGTCCGGACAGGGGCTGGAGATATGGCTACACCTTC
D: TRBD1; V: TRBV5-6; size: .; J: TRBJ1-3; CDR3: CASSLLGGRTITSGNTIYF; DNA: TGTGCCAGCAGCTTGTTAGGGGGCAGGACCATAACCTCTGGAAACACCATATATTTT
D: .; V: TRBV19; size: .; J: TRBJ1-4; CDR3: CASSTVQNEKLFF; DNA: TGTGCCAGTAGTACCGTACAGAATGAAAAACTGTTTTTT
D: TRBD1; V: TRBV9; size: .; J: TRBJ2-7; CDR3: CASSVVEGAPAYEQYF; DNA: TGTGCCAGCAGCGTAGTTGAGGGGGCCCCCGCCTACGAGCAGTACTTC
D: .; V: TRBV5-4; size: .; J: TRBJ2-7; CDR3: CASSLGAGSYEQYF; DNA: TGTGCCAGCAGCTTGGGTGCGGGAAGCTACGAGCAGTACTTC
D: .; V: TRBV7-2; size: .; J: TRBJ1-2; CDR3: CASSLENRIYGYTF; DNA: TGTGCCAGCAGCTTAGAGAACAGGATCTATGGCTACACCTTC
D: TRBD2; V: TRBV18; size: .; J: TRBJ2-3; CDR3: CASSPPGLAGGTDTQYF; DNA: TGTGCCAGCTCACCACCGGGACTAGCAGGGGGCACAGATACGCAGTATTTT
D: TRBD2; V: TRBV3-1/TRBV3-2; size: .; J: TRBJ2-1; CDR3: CASNQGQLAGFYEQFF; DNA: TGTGCCAGCAACCAAGGTCAACTAGCGGGTTTCTATGAGCAGTTCTTC
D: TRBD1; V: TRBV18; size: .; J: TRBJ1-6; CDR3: CASSPTGVRNSPLHF; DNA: TGTGCCAGCTCACCAACAGGGGTCCGTAATTCACCCCTCCACTTT
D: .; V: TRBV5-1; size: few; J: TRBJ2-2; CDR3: CASSWAGGGTGELFF; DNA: TGCGCCAGCAGCTGGGCGGGCGGAGGCACCGGGGAGCTGTTTTTT
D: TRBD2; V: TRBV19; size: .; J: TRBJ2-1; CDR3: CASSQGLAGRLSYNEQFF; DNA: TGTGCCAGTAGTCAAGGTCTAGCGGGGAGGCTCTCCTACAATGAGCAGTTCTTC
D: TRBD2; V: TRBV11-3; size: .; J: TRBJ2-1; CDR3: CASSERLAAEQFF; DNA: TGTGCCAGCAGCGAGAGACTAGCGGCCGAGCAGTTCTTC
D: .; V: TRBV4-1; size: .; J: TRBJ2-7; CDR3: CASSPGDTYEQYF; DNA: TGCGCCAGCAGCCCCGGGGACACCTACGAGCAGTACTTC
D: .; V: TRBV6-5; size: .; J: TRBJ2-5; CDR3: CASSNTSPVETQYF; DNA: TGTGCCAGCAGTAATACTAGCCCAGTCGAGACCCAGTACTTC
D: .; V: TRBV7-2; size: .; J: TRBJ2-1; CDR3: CASSLVAGSNEQFF; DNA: TGTGCCAGCAGCTTAGTTGCGGGAAGCAATGAGCAGTTCTTC
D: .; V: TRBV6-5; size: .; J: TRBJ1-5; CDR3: CASSPRGGGQPQHF; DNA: TGTGCCAGCAGTCCCCGAGGTGGGGGGCAGCCCCAGCATTTT
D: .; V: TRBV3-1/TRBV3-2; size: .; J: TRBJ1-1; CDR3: CASSQVATGMNTEAFF; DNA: TGTGCCAGCAGCCAAGTGGCCACAGGCATGAACACTGAAGCTTTCTTT
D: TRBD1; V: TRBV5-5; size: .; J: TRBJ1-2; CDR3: CASSPTGQGHRYGYTF; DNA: TGTGCCAGCAGCCCTACTGGACAGGGGCATCGGTATGGCTACACCTTC
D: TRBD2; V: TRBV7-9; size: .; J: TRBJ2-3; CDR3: CASSGSGRTDTQYF; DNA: TGTGCCAGCAGCGGTAGCGGGAGGACAGATACGCAGTATTTT
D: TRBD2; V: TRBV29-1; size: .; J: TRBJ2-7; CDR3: CSVELAGEPSYEQYF; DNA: TGCAGCGTTGAACTAGCGGGGGAGCCCTCCTACGAGCAGTACTTC
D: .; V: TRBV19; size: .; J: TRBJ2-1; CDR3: CASSTRDFTYNEQFF; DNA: TGTGCCAGTAGTACCCGGGACTTTACGTACAATGAGCAGTTCTTC
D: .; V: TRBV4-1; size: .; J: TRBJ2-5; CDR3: CASSQVDSGATQYF; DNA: TGCGCCAGCAGCCAAGTCGATAGCGGTGCGACCCAGTACTTC
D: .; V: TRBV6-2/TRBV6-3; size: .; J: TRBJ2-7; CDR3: CASSFSDRDSYYEQYF; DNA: TGTGCCAGCAGTTTTTCCGACAGGGACTCCTACTACGAGCAGTACTTC
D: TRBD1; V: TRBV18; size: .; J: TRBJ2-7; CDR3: CASSPGQGWYEQYF; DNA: TGTGCCAGCTCACCAGGACAGGGGTGGTACGAGCAGTACTTC
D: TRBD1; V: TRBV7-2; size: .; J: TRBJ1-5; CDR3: CASSYRQGESNQPQHF; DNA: TGTGCCAGCAGCTATAGACAGGGAGAGAGCAATCAGCCCCAGCATTTT
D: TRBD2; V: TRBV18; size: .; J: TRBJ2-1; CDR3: CASSPPEPGRENEQFF; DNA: TGTGCCAGCTCACCACCGGAGCCAGGGAGGGAGAATGAGCAGTTCTTC
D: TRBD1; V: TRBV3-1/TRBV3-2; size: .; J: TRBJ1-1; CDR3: CASSQVTGQGDTEAFF; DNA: TGTGCCAGCAGCCAAGTGACCGGACAGGGTGACACTGAAGCTTTCTTT